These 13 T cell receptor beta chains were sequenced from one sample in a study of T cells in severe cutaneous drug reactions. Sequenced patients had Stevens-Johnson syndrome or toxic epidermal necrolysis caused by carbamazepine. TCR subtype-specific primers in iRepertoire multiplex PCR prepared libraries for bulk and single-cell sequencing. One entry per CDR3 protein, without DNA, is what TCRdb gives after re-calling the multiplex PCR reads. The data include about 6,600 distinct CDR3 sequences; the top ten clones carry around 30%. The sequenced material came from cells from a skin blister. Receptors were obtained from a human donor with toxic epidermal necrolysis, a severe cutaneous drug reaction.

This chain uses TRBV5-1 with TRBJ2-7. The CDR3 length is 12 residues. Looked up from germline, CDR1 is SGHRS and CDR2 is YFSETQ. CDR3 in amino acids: CASSLSAIEQYF.

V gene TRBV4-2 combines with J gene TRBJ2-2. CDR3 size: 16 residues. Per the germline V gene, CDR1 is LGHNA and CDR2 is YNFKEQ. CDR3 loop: CASSQDLLPYTGELFF.

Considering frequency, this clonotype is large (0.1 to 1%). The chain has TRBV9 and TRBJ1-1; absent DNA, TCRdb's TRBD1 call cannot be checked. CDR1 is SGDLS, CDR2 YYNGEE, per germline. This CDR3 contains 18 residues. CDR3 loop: CASSVLGEFQGPNTEAFF.

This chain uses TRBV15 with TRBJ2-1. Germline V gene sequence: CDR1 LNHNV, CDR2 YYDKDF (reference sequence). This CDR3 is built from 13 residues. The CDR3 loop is CATSPQDYNEQFF.

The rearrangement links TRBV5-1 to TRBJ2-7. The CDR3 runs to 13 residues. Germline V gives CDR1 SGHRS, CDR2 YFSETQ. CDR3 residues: CASNSDNNYEQYF. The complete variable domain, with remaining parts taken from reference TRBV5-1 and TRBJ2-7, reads KAGVTQTPRYLIKTRGQQVTLSCSPISGHRSVSWYQQTPGQGLQFLFEYFSETQRNKGNFPGRFSGRQFSNSRSEMNVSTLELGDSALYLCASNSDNNYEQYFGPGTRLTVT.

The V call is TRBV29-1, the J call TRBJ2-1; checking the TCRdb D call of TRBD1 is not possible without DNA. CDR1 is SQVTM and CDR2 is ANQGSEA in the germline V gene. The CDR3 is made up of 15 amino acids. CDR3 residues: CSVNLRDRGWNEQFF.

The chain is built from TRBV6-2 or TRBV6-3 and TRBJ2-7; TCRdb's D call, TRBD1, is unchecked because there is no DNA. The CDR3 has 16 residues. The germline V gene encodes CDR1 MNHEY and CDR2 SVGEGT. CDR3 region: CASSYGTYRTSYEQYF.

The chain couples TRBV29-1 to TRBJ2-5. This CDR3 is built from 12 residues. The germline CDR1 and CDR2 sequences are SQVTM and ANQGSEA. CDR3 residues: CSVVNPGETQYF.

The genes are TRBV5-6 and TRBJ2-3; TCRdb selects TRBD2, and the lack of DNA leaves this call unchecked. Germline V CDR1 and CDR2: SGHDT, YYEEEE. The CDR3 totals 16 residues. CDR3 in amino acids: CASSLMGLAGADTQYF.

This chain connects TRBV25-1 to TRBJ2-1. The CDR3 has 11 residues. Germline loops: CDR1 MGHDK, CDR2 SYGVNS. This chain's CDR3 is CASSDYNEQFF.

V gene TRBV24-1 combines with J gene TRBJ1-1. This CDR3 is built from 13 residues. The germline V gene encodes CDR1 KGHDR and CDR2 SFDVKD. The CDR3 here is CATSDSNRAEAFF.

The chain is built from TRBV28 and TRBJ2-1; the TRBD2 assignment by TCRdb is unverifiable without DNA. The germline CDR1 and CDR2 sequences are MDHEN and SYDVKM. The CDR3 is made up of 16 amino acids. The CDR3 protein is CASSSGSGSISNEQFF.

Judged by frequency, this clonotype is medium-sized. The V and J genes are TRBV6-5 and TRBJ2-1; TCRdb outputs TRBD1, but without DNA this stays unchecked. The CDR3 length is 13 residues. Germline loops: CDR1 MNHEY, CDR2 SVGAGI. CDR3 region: CASSPAGENEQFF.